A selection of T cell receptor beta chains follows, all from one sample in a study of T cells after posttransplantation cyclophosphamide. Using immunoSEQ multiplex PCR, the repertoire was profiled, and TCRdb retains in-frame clones only, with some absent. The table records under 40,000 clones, more than 85% of them present only once. Specimen: naive CD4+ T cells sorted from blood. Source of these receptors: a man aged 25-40 years in good health and a related stem cell transplant donor. Both conserved end residues are part of each CDR3. Each record gives: CDR3 length, J gene, V gene, D gene, clone size, CDR3 protein, CDR3 DNA. The D gene is left open where the match is weak. Clone size is stated in some rows and not others, as once, few, many or a class when expanded.

length: 15; J: TRBJ2-7; V: TRBV29-1; D: TRBD2; size: NA; CDR3: CSVEGLAGGPDEQYF; DNA: TGCAGCGTTGAAGGACTAGCGGGGGGGCCTGACGAGCAGTACTTC
length: 16; J: TRBJ2-3; V: TRBV5-4; D: TRBD2; size: NA; CDR3: CASSFGTSGGADTQYF; DNA: TGTGCCAGCAGTTTCGGGACTAGCGGGGGGGCAGATACGCAGTATTTT
length: 15; J: TRBJ2-5; V: TRBV7-7; D: TRBD1; size: NA; CDR3: CASSKDRGPQETQYF; DNA: TGTGCTAGCTCTAAGGACAGGGGCCCCCAAGAGACCCAGTACTTC
length: 14; J: TRBJ2-2; V: TRBV27; D: NA; size: once; CDR3: CASTLTGWVGELFF; DNA: TGTGCCAGCACCTTGACCGGGTGGGTCGGGGAGCTGTTTTTT
length: 15; J: TRBJ1-2; V: TRBV29-1; D: NA; size: NA; CDR3: CSVEDRAPSSYGYTF; DNA: TGCAGCGTTGAAGATCGTGCGCCGTCCTCCTATGGCTACACCTTC
length: 17; J: TRBJ2-3; V: TRBV9; D: TRBD2; size: once; CDR3: CASTPIPGLARTDTQYF; DNA: TGTGCCAGCACCCCAATTCCGGGACTAGCAAGGACAGATACGCAGTATTTT
length: 15; J: TRBJ2-3; V: TRBV7-9; D: NA; size: NA; CDR3: CASTPGTGSTDTQYF; DNA: TGTGCCAGCACCCCCGGAACGGGGAGCACAGATACGCAGTATTTT
length: 14; J: TRBJ2-5; V: TRBV28; D: NA; size: once; CDR3: CASSFPGNQETQYF; DNA: TGTGCCAGCAGTTTTCCCGGGAACCAAGAGACCCAGTACTTC
length: 17; J: TRBJ2-1; V: TRBV5-1; D: NA; size: NA; CDR3: CASSGSTGTPVYNEQFF; DNA: TGCGCCAGCAGCGGATCCACCGGGACACCGGTATACAATGAGCAGTTCTTC
length: 15; J: TRBJ2-7; V: TRBV19; D: TRBD2; size: once; CDR3: CASSPSGLAPYEQYF; DNA: TGTGCCAGTAGTCCCTCGGGACTAGCGCCCTACGAGCAGTACTTC
length: 14; J: TRBJ2-7; V: TRBV28; D: NA; size: once; CDR3: CASSMKRSPYEQYF; DNA: TGTGCCAGCAGTATGAAGCGCAGCCCCTACGAGCAGTACTTC
length: 17; J: TRBJ1-5; V: TRBV18; D: NA; size: NA; CDR3: CASSPAGAGRGNQPQHF; DNA: TGTGCCAGCTCACCAGCAGGCGCAGGGAGGGGCAATCAGCCCCAGCATTTT
length: 16; J: TRBJ2-5; V: TRBV14; D: TRBD1; size: NA; CDR3: CASSHFRGLGQETQYF; DNA: TGTGCCAGCAGCCACTTTAGGGGGCTGGGGCAAGAGACCCAGTACTTC
length: 13; J: TRBJ2-2; V: TRBV2; D: NA; size: once; CDR3: CASSESGMGELFF; DNA: TGTGCCAGCAGTGAATCAGGGATGGGGGAGCTGTTTTTT
length: 14; J: TRBJ1-2; V: TRBV11-1; D: TRBD1; size: NA; CDR3: CASSLADRGYGYTF; DNA: TGTGCCAGCAGCTTGGCCGACAGGGGCTATGGCTACACCTTC
length: 17; J: TRBJ1-6; V: TRBV5-4; D: NA; size: NA; CDR3: CASSLGGPGGYNSPLHF; DNA: TGTGCCAGCAGCTTAGGGGGGCCGGGAGGGTATAATTCACCCCTCCACTTT
length: 13; J: TRBJ2-3; V: TRBV7-3; D: NA; size: NA; CDR3: CASSPGLPDTQYF; DNA: TGTGCCAGCAGCCCCGGACTGCCAGATACGCAGTATTTT
length: 17; J: TRBJ2-2; V: TRBV27; D: TRBD2; size: NA; CDR3: CASSSTRLARNTGELFF; DNA: TGTGCCAGCAGTTCCACCCGACTAGCGCGGAACACCGGGGAGCTGTTTTTT
length: 17; J: TRBJ2-1; V: TRBV4-2; D: TRBD2; size: NA; CDR3: CASSQDPGGGAYNEQFF; DNA: TGTGCCAGCAGCCAAGATCCGGGCGGGGGTGCGTACAATGAGCAGTTCTTC
length: 13; J: TRBJ2-5; V: TRBV7-2; D: TRBD1; size: NA; CDR3: CASSIQGKETQYF; DNA: TGTGCCAGCAGCATACAGGGGAAAGAGACCCAGTACTTC
length: 15; J: TRBJ2-2; V: TRBV19; D: NA; size: NA; CDR3: CASSITRLHTGELFF; DNA: TGTGCCAGTAGTATCACTAGGCTGCACACCGGGGAGCTGTTTTTT
length: 11; J: TRBJ2-5; V: TRBV11-2; D: NA; size: NA; CDR3: CASSEVETQYF; DNA: TGTGCCAGCAGCGAGGTAGAGACCCAGTACTTC
length: 12; J: TRBJ1-1; V: TRBV28; D: NA; size: NA; CDR3: CASSLGGLEAFF; DNA: TGTGCCAGCAGTTTGGGGGGACTTGAAGCTTTCTTT
length: 15; J: TRBJ1-2; V: TRBV9; D: TRBD1; size: NA; CDR3: CASSVGPGQGHGYTF; DNA: TGTGCCAGCAGCGTAGGTCCGGGACAGGGGCATGGCTACACCTTC
length: 16; J: TRBJ1-6; V: TRBV18; D: NA; size: NA; CDR3: CASSLYRESYNSPLHF; DNA: TGTGCCAGCTCACTCTACAGGGAATCGTATAATTCACCCCTCCACTTT
length: 17; J: TRBJ1-4; V: TRBV18; D: TRBD1; size: NA; CDR3: CASSSGTGFSTNEKLFF; DNA: TGTGCCAGCTCATCCGGGACAGGGTTTTCTACTAATGAAAAACTGTTTTTT
length: 13; J: TRBJ1-2; V: TRBV28; D: NA; size: NA; CDR3: CASTRQTNYGYTF; DNA: TGTGCCAGCACTCGACAGACAAACTATGGCTACACCTTC
length: 13; J: TRBJ2-7; V: TRBV2; D: TRBD2; size: NA; CDR3: CASRRTSGYEQYF; DNA: TGTGCCAGCAGGCGGACTAGCGGCTACGAGCAGTACTTC
length: 13; J: TRBJ1-2; V: TRBV9; D: NA; size: NA; CDR3: CASSVEQGHGYTF; DNA: TGTGCCAGCAGCGTAGAGCAGGGCCATGGCTACACCTTC
length: 16; J: TRBJ2-1; V: TRBV5-1; D: TRBD2; size: NA; CDR3: CASSAIAGGRYNEQFF; DNA: TGCGCCAGCAGCGCTATAGCGGGGGGGCGTTACAATGAGCAGTTCTTC
length: 15; J: TRBJ2-7; V: TRBV18; D: TRBD2; size: once; CDR3: CASSPRSGGNYEQYF; DNA: TGTGCCAGCTCACCAAGGAGCGGGGGTAACTACGAGCAGTACTTC
length: 15; J: TRBJ1-1; V: TRBV4-2; D: NA; size: NA; CDR3: CASSQALIGRKEAFF; DNA: TGTGCCAGCAGCCAAGCTCTAATCGGCAGGAAAGAAGCTTTCTTT
length: 17; J: TRBJ1-5; V: TRBV4-2; D: TRBD1; size: NA; CDR3: CASSLGTGGQIDQPQHF; DNA: TGTGCCAGCAGCCTTGGGACAGGGGGCCAAATCGATCAGCCCCAGCATTTT
length: 15; J: TRBJ1-3; V: TRBV6-5; D: NA; size: NA; CDR3: CASSHTGFSGNTIYF; DNA: TGTGCCAGCAGTCATACAGGGTTCTCTGGAAACACCATATATTTT
length: 13; J: TRBJ1-1; V: TRBV5-1; D: NA; size: NA; CDR3: CASQGSMNTEAFF; DNA: TGCGCCAGCCAGGGCAGCATGAACACTGAAGCTTTCTTT
length: 16; J: TRBJ2-4; V: TRBV7-2; D: TRBD1; size: NA; CDR3: CASSADRGLAKNIQYF; DNA: TGTGCCAGCAGCGCCGACAGGGGGTTAGCCAAAAACATTCAGTACTTC
length: 14; J: TRBJ2-7; V: TRBV6-5; D: TRBD2; size: NA; CDR3: CASSLRSSGSPGYF; DNA: TGTGCCAGCAGCTTACGTTCTAGCGGGAGCCCGGGGTACTTC
length: 23; J: TRBJ2-5; V: TRBV5-3; D: TRBD1; size: once; CDR3: CARSLALGTGDAKTHLREETQYF; DNA: TGTGCCAGAAGCTTGGCCTTAGGGACAGGGGATGCTAAGACACATCTAAGGGAAGAGACCCAGTACTTC
length: 17; J: TRBJ1-1; V: TRBV10-3; D: NA; size: NA; CDR3: CAITPRAGAGVDTEAFF; DNA: TGTGCCATCACCCCGCGTGCAGGGGCAGGCGTCGACACTGAAGCCTTCTTT
length: 16; J: TRBJ2-1; V: TRBV7-3; D: NA; size: NA; CDR3: CASSLTSAVTYNEQFF; DNA: TGTGCCAGCAGCTTAACGTCGGCGGTAACCTACAATGAGCAGTTCTTC
length: 14; J: TRBJ2-5; V: TRBV19; D: NA; size: NA; CDR3: CASSILEHGETQYF; DNA: TGTGCCAGTAGTATACTTGAACACGGGGAGACCCAGTACTTC
length: 14; J: TRBJ1-4; V: TRBV19; D: TRBD1; size: NA; CDR3: CASSPGQPNEKLFF; DNA: TGTGCCAGTAGTCCGGGACAGCCTAATGAAAAACTGTTTTTT
length: 14; J: TRBJ2-4; V: TRBV6-6; D: NA; size: once; CDR3: CASSPSGQGNIQYF; DNA: TGTGCCAGCAGTCCTTCAGGGCAGGGAAACATTCAGTACTTC
length: 13; J: TRBJ2-5; V: TRBV28; D: NA; size: NA; CDR3: CASRDFSRETQYF; DNA: TGTGCCAGCAGGGACTTTAGCAGGGAGACCCAGTACTTC
length: 15; J: TRBJ2-2; V: TRBV6-5; D: TRBD1; size: NA; CDR3: CASSFRGPDTGELFF; DNA: TGTGCCAGCAGTTTCAGGGGGCCGGACACCGGGGAGCTGTTTTTT
length: 17; J: TRBJ2-2; V: TRBV5-6; D: TRBD2; size: once; CDR3: CASSFPPQRGNTGELFF; DNA: TGTGCCAGCAGCTTTCCCCCCCAGCGGGGGAACACCGGGGAGCTGTTTTTT
length: 9; J: TRBJ1-5; V: TRBV6-4; D: NA; size: NA; CDR3: CASTRPQHF; DNA: TGTGCCAGCACCAGGCCCCAGCATTTT
length: 17; J: TRBJ2-1; V: TRBV5-1; D: NA; size: NA; CDR3: CASSLFKDNPRGNEQFF; DNA: TGCGCCAGCAGCCTGTTTAAAGACAACCCCAGGGGCAATGAGCAGTTCTTC
length: 15; J: TRBJ2-3; V: TRBV7-3; D: TRBD2; size: NA; CDR3: CASSPLAGAGDTQYF; DNA: TGTGCCAGCAGCCCATTAGCGGGGGCGGGGGATACGCAGTATTTT